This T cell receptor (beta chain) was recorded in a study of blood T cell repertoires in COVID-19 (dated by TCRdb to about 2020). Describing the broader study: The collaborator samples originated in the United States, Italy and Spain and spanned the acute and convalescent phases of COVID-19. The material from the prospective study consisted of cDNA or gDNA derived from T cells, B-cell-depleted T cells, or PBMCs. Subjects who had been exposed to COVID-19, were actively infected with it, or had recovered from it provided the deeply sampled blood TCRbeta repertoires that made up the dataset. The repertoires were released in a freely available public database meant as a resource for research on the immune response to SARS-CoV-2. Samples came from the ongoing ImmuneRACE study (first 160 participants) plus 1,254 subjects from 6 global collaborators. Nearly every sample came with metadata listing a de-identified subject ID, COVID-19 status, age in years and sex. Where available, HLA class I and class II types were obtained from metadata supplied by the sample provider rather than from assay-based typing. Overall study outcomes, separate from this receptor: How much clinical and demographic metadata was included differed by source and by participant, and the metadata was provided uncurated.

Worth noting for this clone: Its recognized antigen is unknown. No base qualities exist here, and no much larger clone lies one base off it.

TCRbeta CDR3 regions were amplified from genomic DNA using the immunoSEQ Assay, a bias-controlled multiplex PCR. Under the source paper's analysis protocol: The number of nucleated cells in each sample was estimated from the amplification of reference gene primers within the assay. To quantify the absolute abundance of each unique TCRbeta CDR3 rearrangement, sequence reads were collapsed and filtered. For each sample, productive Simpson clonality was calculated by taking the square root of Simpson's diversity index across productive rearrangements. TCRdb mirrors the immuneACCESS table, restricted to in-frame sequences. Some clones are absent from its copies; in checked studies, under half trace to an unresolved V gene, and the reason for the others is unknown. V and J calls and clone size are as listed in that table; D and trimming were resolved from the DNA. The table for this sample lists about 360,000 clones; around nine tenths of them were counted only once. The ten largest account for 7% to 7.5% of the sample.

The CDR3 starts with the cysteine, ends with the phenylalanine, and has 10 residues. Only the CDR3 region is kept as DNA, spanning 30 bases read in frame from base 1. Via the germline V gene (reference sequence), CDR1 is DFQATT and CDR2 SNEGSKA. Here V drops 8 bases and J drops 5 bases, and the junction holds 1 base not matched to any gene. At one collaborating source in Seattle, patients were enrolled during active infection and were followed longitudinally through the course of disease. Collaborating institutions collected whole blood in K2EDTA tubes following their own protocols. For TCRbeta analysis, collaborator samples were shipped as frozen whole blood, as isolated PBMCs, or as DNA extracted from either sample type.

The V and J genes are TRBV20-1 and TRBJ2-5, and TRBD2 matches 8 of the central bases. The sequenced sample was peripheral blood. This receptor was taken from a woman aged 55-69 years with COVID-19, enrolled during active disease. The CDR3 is CSPGGETQYF. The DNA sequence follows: TGCAGTCCGGGAGGGGAGACCCAGTACTTC.